These T cell receptor beta chains were read from a single sample in a study of blood T cells in healthy people across ages. One entry per CDR3 protein results from TCRdb running MiXCR on the 5' RACE reads. The sample lists approximately 600,000 distinct CDR3 sequences, under 70% occurring once. The specimen was blood. Receptors were obtained from a man in his sixties in good health. The CDR3 runs from the conserved cysteine through the conserved F or W. Fields, in order: clone size, J gene, V gene, D gene, CDR3 DNA, CDR3 protein. The D gene is left open where the match is weak. Some rows mark clone size as missing; the rest say once, few, many or name a class of expanded clone.

- | TRBJ2-7 | TRBV6-2/TRBV6-3 | TRBD1 | TGTGTCAGCAGTCCGGGACAGGGGGATTACGAGCAGTACTTC | CVSSPGQGDYEQYF
- | TRBJ2-7 | TRBV5-1 | TRBD2 | TGCGCCAGCAGCTTGCGCACTAGCGGGCAAGCCTACGAGCAGTACTTC | CASSLRTSGQAYEQYF
- | TRBJ2-1 | TRBV4-1 | - | TGCGCCAGCAGCCAAGATGACAGGTTGGGCAATGAGCAGTTCTTC | CASSQDDRLGNEQFF
- | TRBJ1-1 | TRBV20-1 | - | TGCAGTGCTAGAGATCCGGCAGGGTGGGCCACTGAAGCTTTCTTT | CSARDPAGWATEAFF
once | TRBJ1-6 | TRBV5-1 | - | TGCGCCAGCAGCCCGCGACAGGCGGCCTCACCCCTCCACTTT | CASSPRQAASPLHF
once | TRBJ2-3 | TRBV20-1 | TRBD2 | TGCAGTGCCCAATCGGGACTAGCGGGGGACAGAAGCACAGATACGCAGTATTTT | CSAQSGLAGDRSTDTQYF
once | TRBJ2-1 | TRBV20-1 | - | TGCAGTGCTAGTCGGCGGGGAGTATACAATGAGCAGTTCTTC | CSASRRGVYNEQFF
- | TRBJ1-4 | TRBV3-1 | - | TGTGCCAGCAGCCAGGAAGCTAATGAAAAACTGTTTTTT | CASSQEANEKLFF
few | TRBJ2-1 | TRBV10-3 | TRBD1 | TGTGCCATCACCTCCGGGACAGGGTACAATGAGCAGTTCTTC | CAITSGTGYNEQFF
- | TRBJ1-2 | TRBV27 | - | TGTGCCAGCAGTCCTACCACCCGGGCCGACTATGGCTACACCTTC | CASSPTTRADYGYTF
few | TRBJ2-1 | TRBV10-1 | - | TGCGCCAGCAGTGTCGGGACTCAATACAATGAGCAGTTCTTC | CASSVGTQYNEQFF
- | TRBJ2-3 | TRBV6-5 | - | TGTGCCAGCAGTTACGGGCCTAGCACAGATACGCAGTATTTT | CASSYGPSTDTQYF
- | TRBJ2-1 | TRBV5-1 | - | TGCGCCAGCAGCTTGGACTCGGCCACTATAAGCAATGAGCAGTTCTTC | CASSLDSATISNEQFF
- | TRBJ1-2 | TRBV6-1 | - | TGTGCCAGCAGGGGGGCCGGAACCTATGGCTACACCTTC | CASRGAGTYGYTF
few | TRBJ2-6 | TRBV20-1 | - | TGCAGTGCCGGGACGGCCTCTGGGGCCAACGTCCTGACTTTC | CSAGTASGANVLTF
- | TRBJ2-3 | TRBV11-2 | - | TGTGCCAGCAGCTTAGATGGCGGAGGTTCAGATACGCAGTATTTT | CASSLDGGGSDTQYF
once | TRBJ2-7 | TRBV21-1 | - | TGTGCCAGCAGTCTCAGGGGAATGGGCTACGAGCAGTACTTC | CASSLRGMGYEQYF
few | TRBJ2-6 | TRBV3-1 | - | TGTGCCAGCAGCCAAGTCCCACAGGGCTCGGCCAACGTCCTGACTTTC | CASSQVPQGSANVLTF
- | TRBJ2-1 | TRBV4-2 | TRBD1 | TGTGCCAGCAGCCAAGATCATGGACAGGGCAGTCATAATGAGCAGTTCTTC | CASSQDHGQGSHNEQFF
few | TRBJ2-4 | TRBV27 | - | TGTGCCAGCACTGGTGGGATTAAAAACATTCAGTACTTC | CASTGGIKNIQYF
- | TRBJ2-7 | TRBV20-1 | TRBD1 | TGCAGTGCTACCTGGACAGGGCAGGGCGAGCAGTACTTC | CSATWTGQGEQYF
- | TRBJ1-4 | TRBV5-1 | - | TGCGCCAGCAGCTTGGGGGCACTCGGAAGGAGTGAAAAACTGTTTTTT | CASSLGALGRSEKLFF
- | TRBJ2-3 | TRBV20-1 | - | TGCAGTGCTAGAGGGGGAGCTAACTCGCAGTATTTT | CSARGGANSQYF
- | TRBJ1-1 | TRBV11-2 | - | TGTGCCAGCAGCTTAGGGGGTGTAGCTTTCTTT | CASSLGGVAFF
few | TRBJ1-4 | TRBV9 | - | TGTGCCAGCAGCGCCCGACAAGGGACTAATGAAAAACTGTTTTTT | CASSARQGTNEKLFF
few | TRBJ2-5 | TRBV9 | - | TGTGCCAGCAGCGTCAGGCCCCAAGAGACCCAGTACTTC | CASSVRPQETQYF
- | TRBJ2-3 | TRBV7-4 | - | TGTGCCAGCAGCTTAGCTTCAATCGGCACAGATACGCAGTATTTT | CASSLASIGTDTQYF
few | TRBJ1-4 | TRBV7-2 | - | TGTGCCAGCAGCCAGGGTGGGACAAACGGAGGTGAAAAACTGTTTTTT | CASSQGGTNGGEKLFF
many | TRBJ2-1 | TRBV29-1 | - | TGCAGCGTGATCCCCCATGATGAGCAGTTCTTC | CSVIPHDEQFF
- | TRBJ2-1 | TRBV29-1 | - | TGCAGCGTTGTTGGCAGTTTCTACAATGAGCAGTTCTTC | CSVVGSFYNEQFF
once | TRBJ2-7 | TRBV20-1 | TRBD1 | TGCAGTGCTAGCCCTGGGGCAGGGGGTTCCTACGAGCGGTACTTC | CSASPGAGGSYERYF
many | TRBJ2-5 | TRBV9 | - | TGTGCCAGCAGCGTAGCCCTCTTTTCCCCGACCCAGTACTTC | CASSVALFSPTQYF
- | TRBJ1-4 | TRBV5-1 | TRBD1 | TGCGCCAGCAGCGTTGGAGTGGGACAGGGGGCGACTAATGAAAAACTGTTTTTT | CASSVGVGQGATNEKLFF
few | TRBJ2-5 | TRBV10-3 | TRBD1 | TGTGCCATCAGGGGACAGGGGATAAAAGAGACCCAGTACTTC | CAIRGQGIKETQYF
- | TRBJ2-5 | TRBV7-7 | TRBD1 | TGTGCCAGCAGCTCCGGGACAGGGGGCCTAGAGACCCAGTACTTC | CASSSGTGGLETQYF
few | TRBJ2-3 | TRBV20-1 | TRBD2 | TGCAGTGCTAGAGATTTTGGACTAGCGGGGCTCCGGGATACGCAGTATTTT | CSARDFGLAGLRDTQYF
- | TRBJ2-7 | TRBV4-2 | - | TGTGCCAGCAGCCAAGATGAGGGCCGGGAGCAGTACTTC | CASSQDEGREQYF
- | TRBJ2-6 | TRBV20-1 | TRBD1 | TGCAGTGTATCGCGAGGGGGCTGGAATCGACAGGGGGCCAACGTCCTGACTTTC | CSVSRGGWNRQGANVLTF
- | TRBJ1-1 | TRBV7-2 | - | TGTGCCAGCAGCCAAACGCCTTGGGACACACATGAAGCTTTCTTT | CASSQTPWDTHEAFF
- | TRBJ1-5 | TRBV25-1 | TRBD1 | TGTGCCAGCAGAGGACAGGACAATCAGCCCCAGCATTTT | CASRGQDNQPQHF
- | TRBJ1-1 | TRBV2 | - | TGTGCCAGCAGGGAAGACCTGGGCACTGAAGCTTTCTTT | CASREDLGTEAFF
- | TRBJ2-2 | TRBV5-1 | - | TGCGCCAGCAGCCTTGAGCCGTTGGACACCGGGGAGCTGTTTTTT | CASSLEPLDTGELFF
- | TRBJ2-5 | TRBV7-2 | TRBD2 | TGTGCCAGCAGCCGAATGGGACTAGCTGGGGAGACCCAGTACTTC | CASSRMGLAGETQYF
few | TRBJ1-2 | TRBV27 | - | TGTGCCAGCAGTTTAGGTTTTGAGGGGACTGGCTACACCTTC | CASSLGFEGTGYTF
- | TRBJ2-5 | TRBV6-6 | - | TGTGCCAGCAGTTACTTCAGGGCAGAGACCCAGTACTTC | CASSYFRAETQYF
once | TRBJ2-7 | TRBV3-1 | TRBD1 | TGTGCCAGCAGCTCCCCGACAGGGCCTTCGGGGGAGCAGTACTTC | CASSSPTGPSGEQYF
- | TRBJ1-2 | TRBV5-1 | TRBD1 | TGCGCCAGCAGCTTGGCCGGCGGGACAGAGATCTATGGCTACACCTTC | CASSLAGGTEIYGYTF